The 16 T cell receptor beta chains below all came from one sample that was sequenced in a study of T-cell reconstitution after alpha-beta-depleted transplantation in children. Using unique molecular identifiers, the investigators prepared the TCRbeta library. TCRdb ran MiXCR on the PCR reads and lists one entry per CDR3 protein. Here the sample spans 500,000 to 600,000 distinct CDR3 sequences, around 16% being singletons. The source material was PBMCs from the stem cell graft donor, sampled from the stem cell graft. These receptors originate from a human donor who donated a stem cell graft to a child with acute lymphoblastic leukemia.

V usage is TRBV15 and J usage is TRBJ2-7, with a weak D call TRBD2 (5 bases). CDR1 and CDR2 (germline): LNHNV, YYDKDF (reference sequence). The ends were cut back, 0 bases at V and 3 bases at J, with 12 bases in the middle. This CDR3 is built from 15 residues. The CDR3 sequence: CATSRDRGRSYEQYF. CDR3 nucleotide sequence: TGTGCCACCAGCAGAGATCGGGGTCGGAGCTACGAGCAGTACTTC.

The table lists this clonotype with a few counts. The chain is built from TRBV3-1 and TRBJ1-2; 7 bases are a match to TRBD1. CDR1 and CDR2 (germline): LGHDT, YNNKEL (reference sequence). The J segment lost 8 bases and the V segment lost 3 bases, leaving 6 bases of the junction unmatched. The CDR3 loop spans 13 amino acids. The DNA of the CDR3 is TGTGCCAGCAGCCAGACAGGGTTTGACGGCTACACCTTC. Translating gives CASSQTGFDGYTF.

The rearrangement links TRBV7-3 to TRBJ2-7, with D perhaps TRBD1 (6 bases). CDR1 and CDR2 from the germline V gene are SGHTA and FQGTGA. This CDR3 is 15 amino acids long. V gave up 5 bases and J gave up 0 bases, with 14 bases separating them. Here the CDR3 DNA reads TGTGCCAGCAGCCCCGCACAGGGACGCTCCTACGAGCAGTACTTC. Its translation: CASSPAQGRSYEQYF. Drawing the rest from reference TRBV7-3 and TRBJ2-7, the complete variable domain is GAGVSQTPSNKVTEKGKYVELRCDPISGHTALYWYRQSLGQGPEFLIYFQGTGAADDSGLPNDRFFAVRPEGSVSTLKIQRTERGDSAVYLCASSPAQGRSYEQYFGPGTRLTVT.

The chain uses TRBV30 and TRBJ1-1, with D unclear. This CDR3 is built from 14 residues. V shed 0 bases and J shed 0 bases, with 8 bases lying between them. Per germline, CDR1 GTSNPN and CDR2 SVGIG (reference sequence). The CDR3 is CAWSVRPMNTEAFF. The CDR3 region has the DNA TGTGCCTGGAGTGTCAGGCCGATGAACACTGAAGCTTTCTTT.

The V gene is TRBV5-1, the J gene TRBJ2-7; D is perhaps TRBD1 or TRBD2 (5 bases each). Trimming stripped 2 bases from V and 7 bases from J, with 16 bases between. CDR1 and CDR2 (germline): SGHRS, YFSETQ. CDR3 length: 14 amino acids. CDR3 region: CASSFIQGTREQYF. CDR3 nucleotides: TGCGCCAGCAGCTTCATTCAAGGGACGAGGGAGCAGTACTTC.

This clonotype was picked up a small number of times. This chain uses TRBV3-1 with TRBJ2-3; D is undetermined. Germline-derived CDR1 and CDR2 are LGHDT and YNNKEL (reference sequence). The CDR3 is made up of 16 amino acids. The V gene lost 2 bases and the J gene lost 2 bases, with 14 bases spanning the gap. The CDR3 spells CASSQNQQIITDTQYF. The CDR3 DNA follows: TGTGCCAGCAGCCAAAATCAGCAAATCATCACAGATACGCAGTATTTT.

The rearrangement uses TRBV7-9 and TRBJ2-7, with D maybe TRBD1 (7 bases). The CDR3 sequence is 15 residues long. With 1 base removed from V and 5 bases from J, the gap between germline ends came to 15 bases. Looked up from germline, CDR1 is SEHNR and CDR2 is FQNEAQ (reference sequence). In DNA, the CDR3 is TGTGCCAGCAGCTTAGGTCAGGGGGGCACCAACGAGCAGTACTTC. Amino acid sequence: CASSLGQGGTNEQYF.

This clonotype was observed a few times. The chain couples TRBV5-1 to TRBJ2-5, with D possibly called TRBD1 or TRBD2 (5 bases each). The CDR3 covers 14 residues. Deletions cut 0 bases from V and 1 base from J, with 7 bases between. Germline lookup yields CDR1 SGHRS and CDR2 YFSETQ. The CDR3 here is CASSLGGSQETQYF. The CDR3 DNA is TGCGCCAGCAGCTTGGGGGGGTCCCAAGAGACCCAGTACTTC.

This clonotype was detected ten times or more. At one end, the junction sequence differs from germline, possibly due to a read error. This CDR3 reads CSSRTSGRVMTQYF. The CDR3 bases are TGCAGTTCTAGGACTAGCGGGAGGGTCATGACCCAGTACTTC. The V call is TRBV20-1, the J call TRBJ2-5; the match to TRBD2 covers 15 bases. Germline values: CDR1 DFQATT, CDR2 SNEGSKA (reference sequence). The CDR3 is made up of 14 amino acids.

The chain uses TRBV5-1 and TRBJ1-1; a possible D gene is TRBD1 (5 bases). V dropped 2 bases and J dropped 2 bases, with 16 bases sitting between them. The length of the CDR3 is 16 residues. Germline CDR1 reads SGHRS; CDR2 reads YFSETQ. CDR3 residues: CASSFRGSGSNTEAFF. CDR3 coding DNA: TGCGCCAGCAGCTTCCGGGGGTCGGGGTCCAACACTGAAGCTTTCTTT.

This clonotype has just a few counts. V usage is TRBV20-1 and J usage is TRBJ2-7; TRBD1 aligns across 10 bases. CDR3 size: 15 residues. The ends lost 6 bases at V and 4 bases at J; junction bases unmatched: 12. The germline V gene has CDR1 DFQATT and CDR2 SNEGSKA (reference sequence). The CDR3 reads CSATPWDRGRYEQYF. As DNA, the CDR3 is TGCAGTGCCACCCCCTGGGACAGGGGTCGGTACGAGCAGTACTTC.

There are a few counts of this clonotype. The chain combines TRBV7-9 with TRBJ2-2; possible D gene TRBD1, 6 bases. CDR1 is SEHNR and CDR2 is FQNEAQ in the germline V gene (reference sequence). This CDR3 comprises 16 residues. The V gene lost 5 bases and the J gene lost 6 bases, with 19 bases spanning the gap. CDR3 residues: CASSAKQGPSPGELFF. CDR3 coding DNA: TGTGCCAGCAGCGCTAAACAGGGACCTTCCCCCGGGGAGCTGTTTTTT.

This clonotype was seen once. The chain uses TRBV13 and TRBJ2-1; maybe TRBD1 (5 bases). The CDR3 has 15 residues. V was trimmed by 4 bases and J by 8 bases, leaving 18 bases between them. CDR1 is PRHDT, CDR2 FYEKMQ, per germline (reference sequence). Written as DNA, the CDR3 is TGTGCCAGCAGCTCGCGTCTAGGGGAAAGGGATGAGCAGTTCTTC. Encoded protein: CASSSRLGERDEQFF.

V is TRBV10-3 and J is TRBJ1-5, with D perhaps TRBD1 (6 bases). The germline V gene encodes CDR1 ENHRY and CDR2 SYGVKD. The CDR3 covers 14 residues. V dropped 8 bases and J dropped 3 bases, with 14 bases sitting between them. The CDR3 here is CAIGEGGPNQPQHF. CDR3 DNA sequence: TGTGCCATCGGGGAGGGGGGGCCCAATCAGCCCCAGCATTTT.

The chain recombines TRBV11-2 with TRBJ2-3; 10 bases line up with TRBD2. V gave up 4 bases and J gave up 5 bases; unmatched junction bases: 12. CDR1 and CDR2 from the germline V gene are SGHAT and FQNNGV. The CDR3 has 17 residues. The CDR3 DNA reads as TGTGCCAGCAGCTCACTTATGAGACTAGCGGGTAAAGATACGCAGTATTTT. It codes for CASSSLMRLAGKDTQYF.

The rearrangement links TRBV20-1 to TRBJ2-3; 11 bases line up with TRBD2. J was trimmed by 3 bases and V by 5 bases; bases with no gene match: 10. Per germline, CDR1 DFQATT and CDR2 SNEGSKA (reference sequence). CDR3 size: 16 residues. The CDR3 sequence is CSAPPNPSGRTDTQYF. CDR3 sequence (DNA): TGCAGTGCTCCACCTAACCCTAGCGGGAGGACAGATACGCAGTATTTT.